This is a list of T cell receptor beta chains from one sample in a study of human T cells and chemical hapten exposure. TCRdb recomputed calls from the RACE reads with MiXCR, one row per CDR3 protein. The sample has 95,000 to 150,000 distinct CDR3 sequences; around 10% are singletons. Sequencing used whole blood, obtained in connection with sensitization to the hapten diphenylcyclopropenone (DPC). All receptors derive from a woman in her forties or fifties with alopecia areata. Some clones in this sample may be carry-over from other donors' samples. The CDR3 runs from the conserved cysteine through the conserved F or W. The D gene is left open where the match is weak. Not every row has a clone size; where given, it reads once, few, many or a size class.

many	TRBV10-2	TRBJ2-7	.	TGCGCCAGCAGTGTGCGGCTTCTCTACGAGCAGTACTTC	CASSVRLLYEQYF
.	TRBV10-3	TRBJ1-1	.	TGTGCCATCAGTGAGGGGGGGGGACAAGGCACTGAAGCTTTCTTT	CAISEGGGQGTEAFF
few	TRBV2	TRBJ1-1	.	TGTGCCAGCAGTGTTAGGGGGATAGCGAACACTGAAGCTTTCTTT	CASSVRGIANTEAFF
.	TRBV4-1	TRBJ1-5	.	TGCGCCAGCAGCCACCCTAACAGGGATGCTCAGCCCCAGCATTTT	CASSHPNRDAQPQHF
.	TRBV6-5	TRBJ2-3	TRBD2	TGTGCCAGCAGTTCCTTTATAGCGGGAGAGGGAGATACGCAGTATTTT	CASSSFIAGEGDTQYF
.	TRBV6-5	TRBJ1-6	TRBD1	TGTGCCAGCGGGGACAGGGATAATTCACCCCTCCACTTT	CASGDRDNSPLHF
many	TRBV12-3/TRBV12-4	TRBJ2-1	TRBD2	TGTGCCAGCAGTTTTCGTAGCCTAGCGGGATCAAATGAGCAGTTCTTC	CASSFRSLAGSNEQFF
many	TRBV6-6	TRBJ2-7	.	TGTGCCAGCAGCTCCGGGACCGGGGACTACGAGCAGTACTTC	CASSSGTGDYEQYF
many	TRBV20-1	TRBJ2-3	.	TGCAGTGCTAACGGCCAAAGCACAGATACGCAGTATTTT	CSANGQSTDTQYF
many	TRBV5-1	TRBJ1-1	TRBD1	TGCGCCAGCAGCTTGCAGGGGGCGAACACTGAAGCTTTCTTT	CASSLQGANTEAFF
.	TRBV6-5	TRBJ1-1	TRBD1	TGTGCCAGCATTCAGGGGGGGGGTCACTCTGAAGCTTTCTTT	CASIQGGGHSEAFF
.	TRBV10-2	TRBJ1-2	.	TGCGCCAGCAGTGAATTCACCACTACCTATGGCTACACCTTC	CASSEFTTTYGYTF
.	TRBV7-7	TRBJ1-4	.	TGTGCCAGCAGCTTAGGGTCGGGAGAAAAACTGTTTTTT	CASSLGSGEKLFF
.	TRBV12-3/TRBV12-4	TRBJ1-5	TRBD1	TGTGCCAGCAGTCAGACAGGGGGTCAGCCCCAGCATTTT	CASSQTGGQPQHF
many	TRBV9	TRBJ2-3	.	TGTGCCAGCAGCGTCCGGGGCTTGTCTGGAGGAGGAAGCACAGATACGCAGTATTTT	CASSVRGLSGGGSTDTQYF
.	TRBV6-5	TRBJ1-6	TRBD1	TGTGCCAGCAGGTCCACCGGGACAGGCGGTCTGTCCCTCCACTTT	CASRSTGTGGLSLHF
.	TRBV4-3	TRBJ1-1	TRBD1	TGTGCCAGCAGCCATTGGGGACAGAAAGCTTTCTTT	CASSHWGQKAFF
.	TRBV7-6	TRBJ2-7	.	TGTGCCAGCAGCTTAGGAGGAGGGCAGGGTTACGAGCAGTACTTC	CASSLGGGQGYEQYF
.	TRBV12-2	TRBJ2-3	.	TGTGCAAGTCGCCGAGGACTTGTTGAGTTGGATACGCAGTATTTT	CASRRGLVELDTQYF
many	TRBV20-1	TRBJ2-3	.	TGCAGTGCAAAAGGGGAGGGCACAGATACGCAGTATTTT	CSAKGEGTDTQYF
few	TRBV13	TRBJ2-3	TRBD2	TGTGCCAGCAGCTCCCGAACTAGCGGGGGGCCCGCAGATACGCAGTATTTT	CASSSRTSGGPADTQYF
.	TRBV7-2	TRBJ2-1	TRBD2	TGTGCCAGCAGCCCCTCCGCAGCGGGAACTCCAGAGCAGTTCTTC	CASSPSAAGTPEQFF
many	TRBV3-1	TRBJ2-2	.	TGTGCCAGCAGCCCGGGACTCGTCAACACCGGGGAGCTGTTTTTT	CASSPGLVNTGELFF
many	TRBV5-1	TRBJ2-3	TRBD1	TGCGCCAGCAGGTCTACGGGGACAGGGGCAGATACGCAGTATTTT	CASRSTGTGADTQYF
few	TRBV13	TRBJ2-3	TRBD1	TGTGCCAGCGTTGGGACAGAGAGCACAGATACGCAGTATTTT	CASVGTESTDTQYF
few	TRBV2	TRBJ2-2	TRBD1	TGTGCCAGCAGTTCCCTCCGACAGGGCGCGAACACCGGGGAGCTGTTTTTT	CASSSLRQGANTGELFF
.	TRBV28	TRBJ1-5	.	TGTGCCATCACCCGGACAGCCTTCAATCAGCCCCAGCATTTT	CAITRTAFNQPQHF
.	TRBV12-5	TRBJ1-1	.	TGTGCTAGTGGTTTGGTACTATCCGCAGGGGCGAACACTGAAGCTTTCTTT	CASGLVLSAGANTEAFF
.	TRBV10-3	TRBJ2-3	.	TGTGCCATCAGTGACTTTGCGGATACGCAGTATTTT	CAISDFADTQYF
few	TRBV20-1	TRBJ2-3	TRBD1	TGCAGTGCCGAACAGGGGACAGATACGCAGTATTTT	CSAEQGTDTQYF
.	TRBV5-6	TRBJ2-3	TRBD2	TGTGCCAGCAGCTTCGGACTAGTGGGCACAGATACGCAGTATTTT	CASSFGLVGTDTQYF
few	TRBV29-1	TRBJ1-2	TRBD1	TGCAGCGTTGTTGAGACAGGGGATGGCTACACCTTC	CSVVETGDGYTF
.	TRBV6-2/TRBV6-3	TRBJ2-4	TRBD2	TGTGCCAGCAGTCTCCCCCGAGGAAATCTAGCGGGAGAAAACATTCAGTACTTC	CASSLPRGNLAGENIQYF
many	TRBV6-2/TRBV6-3	TRBJ2-5	.	TGTGCCAGGCTTCGAGAGACCCAGTACTTC	CARLRETQYF
many	TRBV10-2	TRBJ1-6	.	TGCGCCAGCAGTGAGTCCCTTTATAATTCACCCCTCCACTTT	CASSESLYNSPLHF
.	TRBV6-4	TRBJ1-1	TRBD1	TGTGCCAGCAGTGCCGGGACAGGGTTTACTGAAGCTTTCTTT	CASSAGTGFTEAFF
.	TRBV28	TRBJ2-7	TRBD1	TGTGCCAGCAGGTGCCTGGGGACAGCCTACGAGTGCGAGCAGTACTTC	CASRCLGTAYECEQYF
.	TRBV28	TRBJ1-2	.	TGTGCCAGCAGTTTATCGGTGGTTTATGGCTACACCTTC	CASSLSVVYGYTF
few	TRBV13	TRBJ2-3	TRBD1	TGTGCCAGCAGCCACCCCGCAGGACAGGGATATAGCACAGATACGCAGTATTTT	CASSHPAGQGYSTDTQYF
few	TRBV12-3/TRBV12-4	TRBJ1-3	.	TGTGCCAGCAGTTTCGGACGGGTCTCTGGAAACACCATATATTTT	CASSFGRVSGNTIYF
many	TRBV10-1	TRBJ2-5	TRBD2	TGCGCCAGCAGTGAAGGTAGCGGGAGATGGCAAGAGACCCAGTACTTC	CASSEGSGRWQETQYF